These 5 T cell receptor beta chains came from one sample sequenced in a study of cytomegalovirus exposure and HLA in healthy donors. The PCR contained 60 Vbeta and 13 Jbeta primers. Libraries were prepared by immunoSEQ multiplex PCR; TCRdb keeps only in-frame clonotypes and omits some of them. The data show around 100,000 clones, around 77% seen once. The sequencing input was PBMCs. The receptors originated from a man aged 45 to 65 in good health and CMV-seropositive.

The chain carries TRBV5-4 and TRBJ2-5; 11 nucleotides match TRBD1. The V gene's germline CDR1 is SGHNT and CDR2 YYREEE (reference sequence). With 3 bases clipped from V and 5 bases from J, the junction kept 12 bases outside the gene matches. This CDR3 is 17 amino acids long. The CDR3 reads CASSSGPDRGLRETQYF. The CDR3 DNA reads as TGTGCCAGCAGCTCCGGACCGGACAGGGGGCTTAGGGAGACCCAGTACTTC.

The V and J genes are TRBV7-9 and TRBJ2-5, with 9 bases identical to TRBD1. In germline, CDR1 is SEHNR, CDR2 FQNEAQ (reference sequence). The CDR3 extends over 17 amino acids. After removal of 4 bases from V and 1 base from J, the junction contained 10 bases not matched to a gene. The DNA for the CDR3 is TGTGCCAGCAGCTCGAGACAGGGGGGATGGATCCAAGAGACCCAGTACTTC. Its translation is CASSSRQGGWIQETQYF.

The rearrangement uses TRBV4-2 and TRBJ2-1; 11 positions agree with TRBD2. Unmatched junction bases numbered 8, after V lost 0 bases and J lost 4 bases. The CDR3 is 18 amino acids. Per germline, CDR1 LGHNA and CDR2 YNFKEQ. The CDR3 here is CASSQDPATSGKYNEQFF. In DNA, the CDR3 is TGTGCCAGCAGCCAAGATCCCGCGACTAGCGGGAAGTACAATGAGCAGTTCTTC.

This clone occurred a few times. CDR3 residues: CASSLPGTGGLEETQYF. The CDR3 DNA is TGTGCCAGCAGTTTACCCGGGACAGGGGGGCTAGAGGAGACCCAGTACTTC. V gene TRBV28 combines with J gene TRBJ2-5; 11 positions match TRBD1. The CDR3 is made up of 17 amino acids. The trim removed 2 bases at V and 5 bases at J, leaving 10 bases unmatched. CDR1 is MDHEN and CDR2 is SYDVKM in the germline V gene.

The chain joins TRBV6-5 to TRBJ1-5; D uncertain. The germline V gene encodes CDR1 MNHEY and CDR2 SVGAGI. This CDR3 comprises 15 residues. The V end was cut by 6 bases, the J end by 0 bases, with 12 bases between. The CDR3 protein is CASRRGGYSNQPQHF. In nucleotides, the CDR3 is TGTGCCAGCAGACGTGGAGGTTATAGCAATCAGCCCCAGCATTTT.